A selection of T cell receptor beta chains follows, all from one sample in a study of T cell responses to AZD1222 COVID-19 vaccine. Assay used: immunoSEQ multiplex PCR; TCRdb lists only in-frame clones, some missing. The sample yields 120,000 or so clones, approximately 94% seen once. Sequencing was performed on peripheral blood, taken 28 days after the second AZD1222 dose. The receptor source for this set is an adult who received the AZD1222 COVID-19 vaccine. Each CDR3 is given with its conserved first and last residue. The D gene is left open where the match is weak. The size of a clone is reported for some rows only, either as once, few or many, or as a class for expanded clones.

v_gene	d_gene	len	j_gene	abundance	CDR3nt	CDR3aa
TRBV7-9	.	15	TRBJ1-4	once	TGTGCCAGCAGCTTAGTAGGGCGGTTTAATGAAAAACTGTTTTTT	CASSLVGRFNEKLFF
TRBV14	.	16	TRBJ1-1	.	TGTGCCAGCAGCCAAGATAGGGACTGGATGAACACTGAAGCTTTCTTT	CASSQDRDWMNTEAFF
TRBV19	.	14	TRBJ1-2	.	TGTGCCAGTAGTATATTAGCAGGGAACTATGGCTACACCTTC	CASSILAGNYGYTF
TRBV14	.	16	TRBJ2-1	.	TGTGCCAGCAGCCCCCGGGTTGGCCGAGGAACAAATGAGCAGTTCTTC	CASSPRVGRGTNEQFF
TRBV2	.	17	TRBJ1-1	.	TGTGCCAGCAGTGAAGCGGGCCGACGGGATCTTATCACTGAAGCTTTCTTT	CASSEAGRRDLITEAFF
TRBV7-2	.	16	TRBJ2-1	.	TGTGCCAGCAGCTTAGCGCTGGGGGTACCATACAATGAGCAGTTCTTC	CASSLALGVPYNEQFF
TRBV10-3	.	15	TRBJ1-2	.	TGTGCCATCAGTGAATCACAGGTGACCCTCTATGGCTACACCTTC	CAISESQVTLYGYTF
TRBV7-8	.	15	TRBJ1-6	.	TGTGCCAGCAGCTTAAGTAGGGGGGATAATTCACCCCTCCACTTT	CASSLSRGDNSPLHF
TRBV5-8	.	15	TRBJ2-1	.	TGTGCCAGCAGCGTACTGGATTACTCCTACAATGAGCAGTTCTTC	CASSVLDYSYNEQFF
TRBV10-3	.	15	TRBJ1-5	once	TGTGCCATCAGGCAAGGAGAGAACTCCAATCAGCCCCAGCATTTT	CAIRQGENSNQPQHF
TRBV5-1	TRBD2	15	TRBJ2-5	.	TGCGCCAGCAGCCCGGGGACTAGCGGGCAAGAGACCCAGTACTTC	CASSPGTSGQETQYF
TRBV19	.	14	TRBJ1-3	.	TGTGCCAGTAGTATACAGGATCGGTCAAACACCATATATTTT	CASSIQDRSNTIYF
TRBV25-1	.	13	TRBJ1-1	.	TGTGCCAGCAGTGACAGAACGAACACTGAAGCTTTCTTT	CASSDRTNTEAFF
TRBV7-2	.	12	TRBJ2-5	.	TGTGCCAGCAGCCCCACTTCCCGGACCCAGTACTTC	CASSPTSRTQYF
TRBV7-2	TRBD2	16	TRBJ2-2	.	TGTGCCAGCAGTTTTAGCGGGGGAGGGAACACCGGGGAGCTGTTTTTT	CASSFSGGGNTGELFF